The 18 T cell receptor beta chains presented below share a single source sample, sequenced in a study of response to subunit inactivated influenza vaccine. Using its own MiXCR run on the RT-PCR reads, TCRdb lists one record per CDR3 protein. The repertoire includes 400,000 to 550,000 distinct CDR3 sequences, 25% of them detected once, and 1.5% to 2% sits in the top ten. This specimen consisted of CD4+ T cells sorted from PBMCs, obtained around 5 days after vaccination. These TCRs come from a man aged 50-59 years who received an inactivated influenza vaccine.

The chain employs TRBV11-2 and TRBJ1-2; no firm D call. The germline CDR1 and CDR2 sequences are SGHAT and FQNNGV. The germline V and J ends were trimmed by 5 bases and 8 bases, with 18 bases remaining between them. This CDR3 spans 14 amino acids. Here the CDR3 DNA reads TGTGCCAGCAGCCCCCACGACCCACGCCGGGGCTACACCTTC. It translates to CASSPHDPRRGYTF.

The chain links TRBV6-2 or TRBV6-3 to TRBJ2-5, with 11 bases identical to TRBD2. The germline V gene encodes CDR1 MNHEY and CDR2 SVGEGT. The CDR3 runs 17 residues. The V gene end was trimmed by 4 bases and the J gene end by 0 bases; junction bases not matched to a gene: 7. DNA for the CDR3: TGTGCCAGCAGTTTCCCACGACTAGCGGGGAACCAAGAGACCCAGTACTTC. Its protein is CASSFPRLAGNQETQYF.

This clonotype was observed a few times. This chain connects TRBV28 to TRBJ2-2, with D possibly being TRBD1 (6 bases). The V end lost 5 bases, the J end lost 6 bases, and 10 bases lay between the germline ends. Germline-derived CDR1 and CDR2 are MDHEN and SYDVKM. CDR3 length equals 13 residues. CDR3 loop: CASSQPGAGELFF. DNA of the CDR3: TGTGCCAGCAGTCAACCAGGGGCCGGGGAGCTGTTTTTT.

Here the CDR3 reads CASSPMGGSQTEAFF. The CDR3 region has the DNA TGTGCCAGCTCACCAATGGGAGGGTCACAGACTGAAGCTTTCTTT. J is TRBJ1-1 and V is TRBV18, with D unresolved. This CDR3 is 15 amino acids long. V lost 2 bases and J 5 bases, leaving 15 bases between the germline ends. The V gene's germline CDR1 is KGHSH and CDR2 LQKENI. The variable domain in full, with the rest retrieved from reference TRBV18 and TRBJ1-1, is NAGVMQNPRHLVRRRGQEARLRCSPMKGHSHVYWYRQLPEEGLKFMVYLQKENIIDESGMPKERFSAEFPKEGPSILRIQQVVRGDSAAYFCASSPMGGSQTEAFFGQGTRLTVV.

This clonotype was observed a few times. The rearrangement joins TRBV12-3 or TRBV12-4 to TRBJ1-2; D unclear. The CDR3 totals 12 residues. The V end was cut by 5 bases, the J end by 6 bases, with 10 bases between. The CDR3 DNA reads TGTGCCAGCAGTATCGGAACCCATGGCTACACCTTC. This gives the protein CASSIGTHGYTF.

The chain employs TRBV10-3 and TRBJ2-2; 15 bases are shared with TRBD2. Per germline, CDR1 ENHRY and CDR2 SYGVKD. The V and J ends lost 10 bases and 5 bases, in that order; junction bases with no gene match: 8. This CDR3 is 16 amino acids long. The chain's CDR3 is CASQRTSGGVTGELFF. CDR3 in DNA: TGTGCCAGCCAAAGGACTAGCGGGGGGGTAACCGGGGAGCTGTTTTTT.

On this clonotype: At one boundary the junction diverges from the germline segment, which might be a read error. This chain joins TRBV7-7 and TRBJ2-5; D perhaps matches TRBD2 (5 bases). This CDR3 has 16 amino acids. Germline V gives CDR1 SSHAT, CDR2 FNYEAQ (reference sequence). This CDR3 is CASSLAPVSRGETQYF. The CDR3, as DNA: TGTGCTAGCAGCTTAGCCCCGGTCTCTCGGGGAGAGACCCAGTACTTC.

The rearrangement joins TRBV12-3 or TRBV12-4 to TRBJ2-1; D ambiguous. This CDR3 is built from 13 residues. Trimming left V 6 bases short and J 4 bases short, with 10 bases between. The CDR3 reads CASRSSTYNEQFF. The CDR3 nucleotides are TGTGCCAGCAGGTCGAGTACGTACAATGAGCAGTTCTTC.

This clonotype came up many times. The rearrangement links TRBV15 to TRBJ1-1; D gene unclear. Trimming took 0 bases from V and 0 from J, leaving 8 bases between them. The CDR3 loop spans 15 amino acids. CDR1 and CDR2 from the germline V gene are LNHNV and YYDKDF (reference sequence). The CDR3 bases are TGTGCCACCAGCAGAGAGAGTACCCTGAACACTGAAGCTTTCTTT. This translates into CATSRESTLNTEAFF.

The chain couples TRBV4-3 to TRBJ1-2; no clear D. Germline V lookup: CDR1 LGHNA, CDR2 YSLEER. V was trimmed by 0 bases and J by 5 bases, leaving 13 bases between them. The CDR3 sequence is 15 residues long. The CDR3 reads CASSQELPVAYGYTF. The CDR3 DNA sequence: TGCGCCAGCAGCCAAGAGCTGCCGGTGGCATATGGCTACACCTTC.

The rearrangement uses TRBV6-1 and TRBJ2-2; D is perhaps TRBD1 (6 bases). Trimming pared 8 bases from V and 3 bases from J, leaving 16 bases between. Germline CDR1 is MNHNS and CDR2 is SASEGT. The CDR3 runs to 15 residues. CDR3 region: CASRIGQTDTGELFF. CDR3 DNA sequence: TGTGCCAGCCGAATCGGACAGACCGACACCGGGGAGCTGTTTTTT.

This clonotype was detected only a few times. This chain links TRBV4-3 with TRBJ2-7; no clear D gene. CDR1 is LGHNA and CDR2 is YSLEER in the germline V gene. Trimming removed 0 bases from V and 3 bases from J, with 9 bases in between. CDR3 length equals 14 residues. CDR3 in amino acids: CASSQDLEVYEQYF. CDR3 nucleotides: TGCGCCAGCAGCCAAGATCTTGAGGTCTACGAGCAGTACTTC.

There are a few counts of this clonotype. V gene TRBV7-8 combines with J gene TRBJ2-7; D not certain. Germline assignment: CDR1 SGHVS and CDR2 FQNEAQ. The CDR3 spans 13 residues. V was clipped by 1 base and J by 3 bases, with 7 bases between them. CDR3 nucleotides: TGTGCCAGCAGCTTAGGTGAGGTCTACGAGCAGTACTTC. Translation: CASSLGEVYEQYF.

The chain links TRBV5-1 to TRBJ2-3; weak D call: TRBD2 (5 bases). Germline V CDR1 and CDR2: SGHRS, YFSETQ. The CDR3 is made up of 16 amino acids. Trimming pared 4 bases from V and 1 base from J, leaving 16 bases between. The CDR3 is CASSVTRLGGTDTQYF. As DNA, the CDR3 is TGCGCCAGCAGCGTCACTCGCCTCGGGGGCACAGATACGCAGTATTTT.

This clonotype occurred a few times. The gene calls are TRBV5-1 and TRBJ2-3, with TRBD1 identical over 8 bases. CDR1 SGHRS and CDR2 YFSETQ come from the germline V gene. There are 16 residues in the CDR3. J lost 0 bases, V lost 4 bases, and 7 bases had no gene match. Here the CDR3 reads CASSHGQGGSTDTQYF. The DNA of the CDR3 is TGCGCCAGCAGCCACGGACAGGGCGGGAGCACAGATACGCAGTATTTT.

This clonotype was seen only a few times. The CDR3 bases are TGTGCCATCAGTGGCCTAGCGGGAGCCTCCTACAATGAGCAGTTCTTC. Protein sequence: CAISGLAGASYNEQFF. The V and J genes are TRBV10-3 and TRBJ2-1, with 10 positions matching TRBD2. V trimming: 4 bases; J trimming: 0 bases; junction bases outside the gene matches: 3. The CDR3 runs 16 residues. Germline loops: CDR1 ENHRY, CDR2 SYGVKD.

This clonotype appeared a single time. This chain joins TRBV5-1 and TRBJ1-4; D not certain. CDR1 is SGHRS and CDR2 is YFSETQ in the germline V gene. The CDR3 runs 14 residues. V was pared by 4 bases and J by 2 bases, with 9 bases between. CDR3 amino acids: CASSTSWTNEKLFF. For the CDR3, the DNA is TGCGCCAGCAGCACCAGTTGGACTAATGAAAAACTGTTTTTT.

A few counts support this clonotype. The CDR3 DNA reads as TGTGCCATCTCGGACAGGGGGCCTCAGGAGCAGTTCTTC. Its protein product is CAISDRGPQEQFF. This chain joins TRBV10-3 and TRBJ2-1; 11 bases are a match to TRBD1. There are 13 residues in the CDR3. Germline CDR1 is ENHRY and CDR2 is SYGVKD. After removal of 8 bases from V and 10 bases from J, the junction contained 7 bases not matched to a gene.